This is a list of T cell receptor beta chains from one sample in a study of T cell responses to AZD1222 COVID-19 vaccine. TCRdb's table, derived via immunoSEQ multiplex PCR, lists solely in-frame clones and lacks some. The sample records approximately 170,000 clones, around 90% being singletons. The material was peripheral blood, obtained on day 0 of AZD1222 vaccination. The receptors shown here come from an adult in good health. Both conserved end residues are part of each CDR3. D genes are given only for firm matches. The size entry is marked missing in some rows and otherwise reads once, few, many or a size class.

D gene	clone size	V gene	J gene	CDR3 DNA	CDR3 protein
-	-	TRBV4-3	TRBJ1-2	TGCGCCAGCAGCCAAGTACTTTTCCCCAACTATGGCTACACCTTC	CASSQVLFPNYGYTF
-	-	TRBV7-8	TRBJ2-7	TGTGCCAGCAGCTTAGGACAGTGGAGCTCCTACGAGCAGTACTTC	CASSLGQWSSYEQYF
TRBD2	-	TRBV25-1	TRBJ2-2	TGTGCCAGCAGTGCGTTGGCGGGAGCCACCGGGGAGCTGTTTTTT	CASSALAGATGELFF
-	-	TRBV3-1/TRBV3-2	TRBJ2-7	TGTGCCAGCAGCCAAGTAGGCGATAACGAGCAGTACTTC	CASSQVGDNEQYF
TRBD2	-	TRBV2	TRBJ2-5	TGTGCCAGCAGTGAAATAGCGGGAGCGGGAGAGACCCAGTACTTC	CASSEIAGAGETQYF
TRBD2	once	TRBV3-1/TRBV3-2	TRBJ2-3	TGTGCCAGCAGCTCACGCGGGGGGCTCACAGATACGCAGTATTTT	CASSSRGGLTDTQYF
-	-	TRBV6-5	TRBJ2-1	TGTGCCAGCAGTTGGGTGGGGTCCTACAATGAGCAGTTCTTC	CASSWVGSYNEQFF
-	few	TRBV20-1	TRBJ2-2	TGCAGTGCTAGTTTGGCAGGAAACACCGGGGAGCTGTTTTTT	CSASLAGNTGELFF
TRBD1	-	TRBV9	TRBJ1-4	TGTGCCAGCAGCGAAACGGGACAGAATAATGAAAAACTGTTTTTT	CASSETGQNNEKLFF
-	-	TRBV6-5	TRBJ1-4	TGTGCCAGCAGTTATCAGGGTAGTGGTGAAAAACTGTTTTTT	CASSYQGSGEKLFF